This is a list of T cell receptor beta chains from one sample in a study of beta chain features in type 1 diabetes. The assay was immunoSEQ multiplex PCR, and TCRdb's table has in-frame clones only and misses some. The sample yields 400,000 or so clones, around an eighth seen once. Sequencing used naive CD4+ T cells from blood. These receptors were collected from a woman under 30 with type 1 diabetes. Both conserved end residues are part of each CDR3. Each record gives: CDR3 protein, CDR3 DNA, V gene, D gene, J gene, clone size. A D gene is named only where the DNA matches it firmly. Rows may omit the clone size; those that give it use once, few, many or a size class.

CDR3 protein: CASSPNMGPGYTF
CDR3 DNA: TGTGCCAGCAGCCCCAATATGGGGCCTGGCTACACCTTC
V gene: TRBV11-2
D gene: NA
J gene: TRBJ1-2
clone size: NA

CDR3 protein: CASSTHYGGYTF
CDR3 DNA: TGTGCCAGTAGTACCCACTATGGGGGCTACACCTTC
V gene: TRBV19
D gene: NA
J gene: TRBJ1-2
clone size: NA

CDR3 protein: CASSWTGANTEAFF
CDR3 DNA: TGTGCCAGCAGTTGGACAGGGGCGAACACTGAAGCTTTCTTT
V gene: TRBV27
D gene: TRBD1
J gene: TRBJ1-1
clone size: few

CDR3 protein: CASSLWTAGETQYF
CDR3 DNA: TGTGCCAGCAGCTTGTGGACAGCGGGGGAGACCCAGTACTTC
V gene: TRBV5-4
D gene: NA
J gene: TRBJ2-5
clone size: NA

CDR3 protein: CASSTRREAFF
CDR3 DNA: TGTGCCAGCAGCACGCGGAGAGAAGCTTTCTTT
V gene: TRBV13
D gene: NA
J gene: TRBJ1-1
clone size: NA

CDR3 protein: CASSLGGVGEQYF
CDR3 DNA: TGTGCCAGCAGTTTAGGCGGTGTCGGCGAGCAGTACTTC
V gene: TRBV28
D gene: NA
J gene: TRBJ2-7
clone size: NA

CDR3 protein: CASSRTGGNYGYTF
CDR3 DNA: TGTGCCAGCAGCAGGACAGGGGGAAACTATGGCTACACCTTC
V gene: TRBV6-1
D gene: TRBD1
J gene: TRBJ1-2
clone size: NA

CDR3 protein: CASSLTGSTEAFF
CDR3 DNA: TGTGCCAGCAGCTTGACAGGGAGTACTGAAGCTTTCTTT
V gene: TRBV5-4
D gene: NA
J gene: TRBJ1-1
clone size: NA

CDR3 protein: CASSLEQGIVNFGYTF
CDR3 DNA: TGTGCCAGCAGCTTAGAGCAGGGGATAGTCAACTTCGGCTACACCTTC
V gene: TRBV7-2
D gene: NA
J gene: TRBJ1-2
clone size: few

CDR3 protein: CASRRTGLVIDEQYF
CDR3 DNA: TGCGCCAGCAGACGGACAGGGCTTGTCATCGACGAGCAGTACTTC
V gene: TRBV4-1
D gene: TRBD1
J gene: TRBJ2-7
clone size: NA

CDR3 protein: CASGSRPTETQYF
CDR3 DNA: TGTGCCAGTGGGAGCCGCCCTACGGAGACCCAGTACTTC
V gene: TRBV11-2
D gene: NA
J gene: TRBJ2-5
clone size: few

CDR3 protein: CASSPQGWATDTQYF
CDR3 DNA: TGCGCCAGCAGCCCTCAGGGGTGGGCCACAGATACGCAGTATTTT
V gene: TRBV5-1
D gene: NA
J gene: TRBJ2-3
clone size: NA

CDR3 protein: CASSVPGQGYEQYF
CDR3 DNA: TGTGCCAGCAGTGTTCCCGGACAGGGCTACGAGCAGTACTTC
V gene: TRBV28
D gene: TRBD1
J gene: TRBJ2-7
clone size: NA

CDR3 protein: CASSGLPGPFSYEQYF
CDR3 DNA: TGTGCCAGTAGCGGACTGCCCGGCCCCTTCTCCTACGAGCAGTACTTC
V gene: TRBV19
D gene: NA
J gene: TRBJ2-7
clone size: once